The 8 T cell receptor beta chains reported below all come from one sample, sequenced in a study of metastatic and nonmetastatic thyroid tumors. Prior to thyroid surgery, none of the patients had received any treatment. Using MiXCR, TCRdb reanalyzed the PCR reads. The profile shows tens of thousands of clones, 15% to 20% of them singletons. The sequencing input was blood. Receptors originate from a male donor with papillary thyroid cancer or a benign thyroid nodule (not recorded which). Some clones in this sample may be carry-over from other donors' samples.

In this sample, this clone turned up many times. The genes are TRBV30 and TRBJ2-7; D is ambiguous. CDR1 and CDR2 from the germline V gene are GTSNPN and SVGIG (reference sequence). The CDR3 spans 12 residues. Trimming stripped 1 base from V and 4 bases from J, with 8 bases between. CDR3 loop: CAWSGQPYEQYF. For the CDR3, the DNA is TGTGCCTGGAGTGGGCAGCCTTACGAGCAGTACTTC.

The chain is built from TRBV20-1 and TRBJ1-5; no reliable D call. The germline gives CDR1 DFQATT, CDR2 SNEGSKA (reference sequence). The CDR3 runs 15 residues. V lost 1 base and J 3 bases, leaving 13 bases between the germline ends. The CDR3 bases are TGCAGTGCTAGAGTCAGGAGTCTACCCAATCAGCCCCAGCATTTT. Its translation: CSARVRSLPNQPQHF.

This clone came up many times. This chain links TRBV20-1 with TRBJ2-1; D is perhaps TRBD1 (6 bases). Germline V gene data show CDR1 as DFQATT and CDR2 as SNEGSKA (reference sequence). Trimming took 5 bases from V and 3 from J, leaving 20 bases between them. The length of the CDR3 is 16 residues. The chain's CDR3 is CSAVVFRDIRYNEQFF. CDR3 bases: TGCAGTGCTGTAGTGTTCCGGGACATCCGCTACAATGAGCAGTTCTTC.

There are a few counts of this clone. A read error is possible here, since a much larger clone lies one base away. CDR3 residues: CAISPRERETQYF. CDR3 nucleotide sequence: TGTGCCATCAGTCCGCGGGAGAGAGAGACCCAGTACTTC. The chain combines TRBV10-3 with TRBJ2-1; TRBD2 matches at 7 bases. The J call may be mistaken, given a closer DNA end match to TRBJ2-5. Germline V gene sequence: CDR1 ENHRY, CDR2 SYGVKD. This CDR3 has 13 residues.

Turning to this clone: The junction does not match germline at one end; this may be a read error. The chain links TRBV6-2 or TRBV6-3 to TRBJ2-6; 9 bases align to TRBD2. This CDR3 has 19 amino acids. The germline V gene has CDR1 MNHEY and CDR2 SVGEGT. The CDR3 loop reads CASRKDNSGGASGSNVLTF. DNA for the CDR3: TGTGCCAGCAGAAAAGATAATAGCGGGGGTGCCTCTGGGTCCAACGTCCTGACTTTC.

This clone appeared many times. This may come from a read error, since a much larger clone is one base off. Other DNA sequences of this sample code for an identical CDR3. J is TRBJ2-1 and V is TRBV2, with 9 bases that match TRBD2. The CDR3 runs 15 residues. The germline V gene encodes CDR1 SNHLY and CDR2 FYNNEI. The CDR3 nucleotides read TGTGCCAGCAGTCTCGCGGGGGGGGCCTACAATGAGCAGTTCTTT. Protein sequence: CASSLAGGAYNEQFF.

As to this clone: A much larger clonotype is one base distant, so this may be a read error. The V gene is TRBV20-1, the J gene TRBJ2-1; 7 positions match TRBD1. Trimming cost V 6 bases and J 8 bases; bases outside gene matches: 4. CDR1 is DFQATT and CDR2 is SNEGSKA in the germline V gene (reference sequence). This CDR3 has 11 amino acids. The DNA for the CDR3 is TGCAGTGCAAATCAGGGGGATGAGCAGTTCTTC. This sequence encodes CSANQGDEQFF.

Remarks on this clone: This clone may be a read error of a much larger clone one base away. The rearrangement uses TRBV12-3 or TRBV12-4 and TRBJ2-5; D might be TRBD1 or TRBD2, each matching 6 bases. The germline V and J ends were trimmed by 3 bases and 5 bases, with 16 bases remaining between them. CDR3 size: 15 residues. CDR3 amino acids: CASSLSGVGGETQYF. The CDR3 coding sequence is TGTGCCAGCAGTTTGTCCGGGGTGGGGGGCGAGACCCAGTACTTC.